This is a list of T cell receptor beta chains from one sample in a study of cytomegalovirus exposure and HLA in healthy donors. Only in-frame clones appear in the TCRdb table, and some are missing; sequencing was by immunoSEQ multiplex PCR. In the table there are 190,000 or so clones, less than 85% of which are singletons. The specimen sequenced was PBMCs. The receptors derive from a boy aged 5 to 17 in good health and CMV-seronegative. Both conserved end residues are part of each CDR3.

V	J	CDR3
TRBV5-4	TRBJ1-1	CASSFGQQLNTEAFF
TRBV11-3	TRBJ2-5	CASTEFGEQETQYF
TRBV7-3	TRBJ2-6	CASRPGTGNSGANVLTF
TRBV5-5	TRBJ2-1	CASSLDGGWPGIGRNEQFF
TRBV25-1	TRBJ2-1	CASSGVGAEEYNEQFF
TRBV19	TRBJ1-4	CASSIQGAYNEKLFF
TRBV11-1	TRBJ2-1	CASSLGTSGGRLNEQFF
TRBV19	TRBJ2-2	CASSRDRSNTGELFF
TRBV5-1	TRBJ2-3	CASSAGLAPPDTQYF
TRBV6-6	TRBJ1-2	CASSYDPGYGYTF
TRBV7-2	TRBJ2-1	CASSRTGAGNNEQFF
TRBV6-1	TRBJ1-2	CASRASGVSNYGYTF
TRBV2	TRBJ1-2	CASFPDGGLYTF
TRBV2	TRBJ1-5	CASSINRGVGNQPQHF
TRBV6-5	TRBJ1-2	CASSPTGTNGYTF
TRBV19	TRBJ1-4	CASRKLTTTNEKLFF
TRBV6-5	TRBJ1-1	CASRSTGAAFF
TRBV19	TRBJ2-7	CASSIYSGNLFYEQYF
TRBV29-1	TRBJ2-3	CSVAYDRDRTDTQYF
TRBV7-9	TRBJ1-5	CASSSTGGNQPQHF
TRBV16	TRBJ2-7	CASSRLDSSFYEQYF
TRBV11-3	TRBJ2-2	CASSFLAGGAGELFF
TRBV13	TRBJ2-1	CASSLGLAEANEQFF
TRBV5-1	TRBJ1-1	CASSLAGQNTEAFF
TRBV9	TRBJ2-1	CASSVEPSGSVSEQFF
TRBV9	TRBJ2-7	CASSVGQGALWEQYF
TRBV5-4	TRBJ2-1	CASSPLTGKSYNEQFF
TRBV29-1	TRBJ2-2	CSVELPRSFDTGELFF
TRBV5-4	TRBJ1-2	CASSGPDRFEGYTF
TRBV5-4	TRBJ1-5	CASSAGQGDQPQHF
TRBV6-6	TRBJ1-2	CASSTGTGSYGYTF
TRBV27	TRBJ1-1	CASSFGGGNTEAFF
TRBV11-3	TRBJ2-5	CASSLVGQAYQETQYF
TRBV18	TRBJ1-1	CASSPPYGTTYHNTEAFF
TRBV5-4	TRBJ1-1	CASSLVPGGHENTEAFF
TRBV27	TRBJ1-2	CASSSDRGKGFYGYTF
TRBV6-5	TRBJ1-6	CASSLDSDNSPLHF
TRBV9	TRBJ2-7	CASSDGQGSSYEQYF
TRBV6-5	TRBJ1-3	CASSYSPGNTIYF
TRBV4-2	TRBJ2-1	CASQLTSGQDNEQFF
TRBV7-3	TRBJ2-3	CASSYSGTSGIDTQYF
TRBV4-2	TRBJ1-5	CASSLHLAGGGNQPQHF
TRBV19	TRBJ1-2	CASSTSLGDPFYGYTF
TRBV30	-	CAWSVPGRATYEQYF
TRBV6-6	TRBJ2-1	CASSYTGATYNEQFF
TRBV5-8	TRBJ2-7	CASRDRGLYEQYF
TRBV6-4	TRBJ2-1	CATQTSGGTEQFF
TRBV6-1	TRBJ2-7	CASRRLAGANEQYF
TRBV5-1	TRBJ2-1	CASRMRADEQFF
TRBV7-2	TRBJ1-4	CASSLATVSEKLFF
TRBV6-1	TRBJ2-7	CASSEPGWETGASYEQYF
TRBV5-6	TRBJ2-7	CASSIPGQAFGEQYF
TRBV9	TRBJ1-2	CASSVTEGYGYTF
TRBV5-1	TRBJ1-4	CASSLFGDEKLFF
TRBV6-5	TRBJ2-3	CASSQTGWSIDTQYF
TRBV6-6	TRBJ1-2	CASSSNGYTF
TRBV10-3	TRBJ2-3	CAISATSGGFTDTQYF